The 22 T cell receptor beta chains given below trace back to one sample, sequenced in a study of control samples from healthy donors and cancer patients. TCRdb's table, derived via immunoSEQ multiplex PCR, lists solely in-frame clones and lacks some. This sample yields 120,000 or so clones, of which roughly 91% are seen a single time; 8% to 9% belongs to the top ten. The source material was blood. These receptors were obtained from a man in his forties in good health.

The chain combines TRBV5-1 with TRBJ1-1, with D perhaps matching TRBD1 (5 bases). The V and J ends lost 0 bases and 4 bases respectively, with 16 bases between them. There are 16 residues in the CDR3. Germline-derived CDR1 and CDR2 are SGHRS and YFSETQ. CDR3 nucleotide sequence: TGCGCCAGCAGCTTGGAAGTAGGCAGGGTGGCCACTGAAGCTTTCTTT. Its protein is CASSLEVGRVATEAFF.

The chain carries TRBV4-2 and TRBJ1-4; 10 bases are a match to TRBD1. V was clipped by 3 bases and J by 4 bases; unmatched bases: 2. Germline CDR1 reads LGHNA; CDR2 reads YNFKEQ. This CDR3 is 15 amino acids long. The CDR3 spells CASSQGTGDNEKLFF. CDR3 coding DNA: TGTGCCAGCAGCCAGGGGACAGGGGATAATGAAAAACTGTTTTTT.

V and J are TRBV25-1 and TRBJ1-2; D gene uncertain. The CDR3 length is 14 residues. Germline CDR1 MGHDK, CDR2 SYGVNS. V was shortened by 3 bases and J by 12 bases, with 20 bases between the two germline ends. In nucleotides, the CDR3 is TGTGCCAGCAGTGATAGTTGGGCCATCACTGTAAACACCTTC. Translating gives CASSDSWAITVNTF.

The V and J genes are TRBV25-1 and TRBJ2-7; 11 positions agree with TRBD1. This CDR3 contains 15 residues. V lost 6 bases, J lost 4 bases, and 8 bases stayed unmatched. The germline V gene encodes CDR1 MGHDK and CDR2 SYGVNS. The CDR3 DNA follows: TGTGCCAGCAGCCGGGCCGGGACAGGGGGATACGAGCAGTACTTC. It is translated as CASSRAGTGGYEQYF.

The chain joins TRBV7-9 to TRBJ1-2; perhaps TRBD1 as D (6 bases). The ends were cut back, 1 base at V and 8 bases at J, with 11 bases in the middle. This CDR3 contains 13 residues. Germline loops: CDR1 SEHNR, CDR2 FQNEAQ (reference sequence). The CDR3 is CASSLGTVWGYTF. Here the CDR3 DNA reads TGTGCCAGCAGCTTAGGGACAGTTTGGGGCTACACCTTC.

CDR3 sequence: CASSDVLGPRGVYNEQFF. The CDR3 region has the DNA TGCGCCAGCAGTGATGTTTTGGGCCCCAGGGGGGTTTACAATGAGCAGTTCTTC. The chain has TRBV10-2 and TRBJ2-1; possibly TRBD1 for D (7 bases). V lost 3 bases, J lost 4 bases, and 22 bases lay in between. CDR3 length: 18 residues. The germline V gene has CDR1 WSHSY and CDR2 SAAADI.

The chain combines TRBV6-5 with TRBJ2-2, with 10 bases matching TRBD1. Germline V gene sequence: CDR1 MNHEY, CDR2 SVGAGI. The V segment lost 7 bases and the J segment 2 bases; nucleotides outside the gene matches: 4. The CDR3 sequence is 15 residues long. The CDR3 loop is CASKGQGLNTGELFF. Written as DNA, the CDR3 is TGTGCCAGCAAGGGACAGGGGCTCAACACCGGGGAGCTGTTTTTT.

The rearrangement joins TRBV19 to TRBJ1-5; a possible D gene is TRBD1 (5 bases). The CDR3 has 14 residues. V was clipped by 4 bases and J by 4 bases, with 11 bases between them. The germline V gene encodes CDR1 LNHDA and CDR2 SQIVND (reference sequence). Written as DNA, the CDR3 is TGTGCCAGTAGTACACAGGCCCGTAATCAGCCCCAGCATTTT. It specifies CASSTQARNQPQHF.

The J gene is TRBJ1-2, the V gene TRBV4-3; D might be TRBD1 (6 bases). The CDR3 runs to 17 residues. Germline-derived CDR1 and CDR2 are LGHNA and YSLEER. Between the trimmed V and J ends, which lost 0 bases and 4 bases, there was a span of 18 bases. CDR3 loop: CASSQDRGGRGIYGYTF. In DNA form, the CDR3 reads TGCGCCAGCAGCCAAGATAGAGGAGGAAGGGGGATCTATGGCTACACCTTC.

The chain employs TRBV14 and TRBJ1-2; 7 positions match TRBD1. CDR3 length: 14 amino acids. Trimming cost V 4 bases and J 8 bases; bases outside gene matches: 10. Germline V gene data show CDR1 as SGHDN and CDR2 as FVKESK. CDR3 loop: CASSLTGTERGYTF. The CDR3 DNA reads TGTGCCAGCAGCCTAACCGGGACAGAAAGAGGCTACACCTTC.

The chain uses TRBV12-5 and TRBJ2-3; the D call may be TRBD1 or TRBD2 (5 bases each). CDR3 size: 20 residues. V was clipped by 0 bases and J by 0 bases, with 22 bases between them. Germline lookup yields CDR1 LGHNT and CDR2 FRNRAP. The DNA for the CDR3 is TGTGCTAGTGGTTTGGTTAGGGACGGGGAAACCGTTTCTAGCACAGATACGCAGTATTTT. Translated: CASGLVRDGETVSSTDTQYF.

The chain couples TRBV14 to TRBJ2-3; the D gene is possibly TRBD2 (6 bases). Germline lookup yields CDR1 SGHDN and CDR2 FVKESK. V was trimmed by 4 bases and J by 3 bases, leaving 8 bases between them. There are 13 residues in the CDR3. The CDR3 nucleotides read TGTGCCAGCAGCCCGACTAGTACAGATACGCAGTATTTT. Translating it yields CASSPTSTDTQYF. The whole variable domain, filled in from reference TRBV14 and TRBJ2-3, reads EAGVTQFPSHSVIEKGQTVTLRCDPISGHDNLYWYRRVMGKEIKFLLHFVKESKQDESGMPNNRFLAERTGGTYSTLKVQPAELEDSGVYFCASSPTSTDTQYFGPGTRLTVL.

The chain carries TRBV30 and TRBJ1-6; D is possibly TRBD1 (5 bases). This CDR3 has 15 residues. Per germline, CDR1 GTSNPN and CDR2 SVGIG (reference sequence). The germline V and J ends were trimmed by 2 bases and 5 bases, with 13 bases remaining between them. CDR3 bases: TGTGCCTGGAGTCGGCAGGGAGGGGATAATTCACCCCTCCACTTT. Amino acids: CAWSRQGGDNSPLHF.

The CDR3 loop is CASSQDLGGLGYTF. In nucleotides, the CDR3 is TGTGCCAGCAGCCAAGATTTGGGGGGGCTCGGCTACACCTTC. The genes are TRBV3-1 (or the pseudogene TRBV3-2) and TRBJ1-2, with D possibly TRBD1 on 6 matching bases. Trimming removed 0 bases from V and 8 bases from J, with 13 bases in between. The CDR3 is made up of 14 amino acids. The germline V gene encodes CDR1 LGHDT and CDR2 YNNKEL (reference sequence).

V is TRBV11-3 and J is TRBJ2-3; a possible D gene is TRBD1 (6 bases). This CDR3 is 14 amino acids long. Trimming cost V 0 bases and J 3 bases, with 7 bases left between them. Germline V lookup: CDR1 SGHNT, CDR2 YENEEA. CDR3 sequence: CASSLDQGTDTQYF. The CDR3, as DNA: TGTGCCAGCAGCTTAGATCAGGGGACAGATACGCAGTATTTT.

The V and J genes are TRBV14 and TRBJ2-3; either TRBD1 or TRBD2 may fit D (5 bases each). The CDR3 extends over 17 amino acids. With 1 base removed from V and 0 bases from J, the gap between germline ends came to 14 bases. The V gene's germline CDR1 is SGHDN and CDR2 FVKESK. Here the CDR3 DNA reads TGTGCCAGCAGCCAAGGGGCTCGGGGCGGAAGCACAGATACGCAGTATTTT. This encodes CASSQGARGGSTDTQYF.

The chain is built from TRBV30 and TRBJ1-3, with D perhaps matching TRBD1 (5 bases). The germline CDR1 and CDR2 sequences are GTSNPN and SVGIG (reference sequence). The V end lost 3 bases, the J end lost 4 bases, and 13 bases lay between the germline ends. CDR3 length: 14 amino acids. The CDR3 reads CAWSDQGAGNTIYF. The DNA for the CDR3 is TGTGCCTGGAGCGATCAGGGCGCAGGAAACACCATATATTTT.

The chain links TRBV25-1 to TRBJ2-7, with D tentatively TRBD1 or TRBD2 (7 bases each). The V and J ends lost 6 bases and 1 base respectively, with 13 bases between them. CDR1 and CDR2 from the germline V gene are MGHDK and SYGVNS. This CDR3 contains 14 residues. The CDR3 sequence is CASRPGGGSYEQYF. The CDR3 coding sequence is TGTGCCAGCAGACCAGGGGGGGGATCCTACGAGCAGTACTTC.

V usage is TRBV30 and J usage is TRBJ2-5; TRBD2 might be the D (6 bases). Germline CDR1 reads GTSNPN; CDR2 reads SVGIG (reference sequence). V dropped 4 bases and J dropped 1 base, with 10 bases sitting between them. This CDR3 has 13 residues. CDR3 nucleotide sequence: TGTGCCTGGACCGCCGGGAGCCAAGAGACCCAGTACTTC. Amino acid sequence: CAWTAGSQETQYF.

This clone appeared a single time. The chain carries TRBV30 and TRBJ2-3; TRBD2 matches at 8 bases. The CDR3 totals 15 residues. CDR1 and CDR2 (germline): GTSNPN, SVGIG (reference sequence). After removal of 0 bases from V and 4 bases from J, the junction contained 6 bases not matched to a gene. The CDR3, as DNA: TGTGCCTGGAGTGTAAACAGCGGGGGTTCAGATACGCAGTATTTT. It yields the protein CAWSVNSGGSDTQYF. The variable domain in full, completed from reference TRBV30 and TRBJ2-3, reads SQTIHQWPATLVQPVGSPLSLECTVEGTSNPNLYWYRQAAGRGLQLLFYSVGIGQISSEVPQNLSASRPQDRQFILSSKKLLLSDSGFYLCAWSVNSGGSDTQYFGPGTRLTVL.

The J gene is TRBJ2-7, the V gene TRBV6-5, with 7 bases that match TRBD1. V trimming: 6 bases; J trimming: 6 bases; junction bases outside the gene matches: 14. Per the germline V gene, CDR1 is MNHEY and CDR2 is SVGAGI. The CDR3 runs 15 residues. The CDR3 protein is CASRHSTGVRGEQYF. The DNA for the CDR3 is TGTGCCAGCAGACACTCAACAGGGGTTCGGGGCGAGCAGTACTTC.

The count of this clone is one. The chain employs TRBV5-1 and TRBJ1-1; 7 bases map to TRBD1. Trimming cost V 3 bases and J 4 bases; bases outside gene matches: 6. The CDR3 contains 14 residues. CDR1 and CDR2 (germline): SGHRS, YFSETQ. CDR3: CASSSKQGITEAFF. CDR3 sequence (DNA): TGCGCCAGCAGCTCGAAACAGGGGATCACTGAAGCTTTCTTT.